The 26 T cell receptor beta chains below come from one sample, sequenced in a study of cytomegalovirus exposure and HLA in healthy donors. PCR primers comprised 60 Vbeta and 13 Jbeta primers. Clones were read by immunoSEQ multiplex PCR, and TCRdb kept only the in-frame ones, dropping some. This sample has some 120,000 clones; around 77% occur once, and the top ten carry roughly 13%. Sequences were obtained from PBMCs. Receptor source: a woman in her thirties or forties in good health and CMV-seropositive.

V is TRBV25-1 and J is TRBJ2-7; no clear D gene. The germline V gene has CDR1 MGHDK and CDR2 SYGVNS. The CDR3 has 12 residues. V was pared by 3 bases and J by 0 bases, with 3 bases between. CDR3 DNA sequence: TGTGCCAGCAGTGATCGCTCCTACGAGCAGTACTTC. Its protein product is CASSDRSYEQYF.

The chain uses TRBV7-2 and TRBJ2-5; unclear D gene. Per germline, CDR1 SGHTA and CDR2 FQGNSA. Trimming removed 4 bases from V and 2 bases from J, with 8 bases in between. This CDR3 spans 13 amino acids. The CDR3 sequence is CASSSTQQETQYF. CDR3 in DNA: TGTGCCAGCAGCTCGACTCAACAAGAGACCCAGTACTTC.

This clone has only a few counts. V usage is TRBV7-2 and J usage is TRBJ2-7; 9 nucleotides line up with TRBD2. Germline lookup yields CDR1 SGHTA and CDR2 FQGNSA. The CDR3 runs 14 residues. V lost 5 bases, J lost 4 bases, and 6 bases stayed unmatched. In DNA form, the CDR3 reads TGTGCCAGCAGCATGACTAGCGGACTTTACGAGCAGTACTTC. Protein: CASSMTSGLYEQYF.

The V call is TRBV6-6, the J call TRBJ1-5; a possible D gene is TRBD1 (6 bases). This CDR3 is 15 amino acids long. V lost 7 bases, J lost 7 bases, and 20 bases lay in between. Germline-derived CDR1 and CDR2 are MNHNY and SVGAGI (reference sequence). In nucleotides, the CDR3 is TGTGCCAGCACCAAGGGGGGGGGCGCGGCGCAGCCCCAGCATTTT. Translation gives CASTKGGGAAQPQHF.

This chain's CDR3 is CASRSSFGSGATNEKLFF. CDR3 nucleotides: TGTGCCAGCAGATCGAGCTTCGGATCGGGTGCAACTAATGAAAAACTGTTTTTT. The rearrangement uses TRBV28 and TRBJ1-4; unclear D gene. Trimming removed 6 bases from V and 0 bases from J, with 20 bases in between. Germline-derived CDR1 and CDR2 are MDHEN and SYDVKM. This CDR3 is 18 amino acids long.

The J gene is TRBJ2-4, the V gene TRBV5-1; 10 nucleotides agree with TRBD1. In germline, CDR1 is SGHRS, CDR2 YFSETQ. After removal of 4 bases from V and 6 bases from J, the junction contained 7 bases not matched to a gene. The CDR3 runs to 15 residues. The CDR3 loop is CASSQTGGDGNIQYF. The CDR3 DNA reads as TGCGCCAGCAGCCAGACAGGGGGCGACGGAAACATTCAGTACTTC.

V and J are TRBV23-1 and TRBJ2-7, with 7 bases that match TRBD1. Being an ORF, TRBV23-1 has a function that is uncertain. V was pared by 7 bases and J by 2 bases, with 8 bases of the junction left unmatched. The CDR3 spans 14 residues. The CDR3: CASIRQGNPYEQYF. CDR3 DNA sequence: TGCGCCAGCATTCGACAGGGTAATCCCTACGAGCAGTACTTC.

The count of this clone is one. The V and J genes are TRBV2 and TRBJ1-1; D is undetermined. The V and J ends lost 0 bases and 1 base respectively, with 6 bases between them. CDR3 size: 14 residues. Germline V gene data show CDR1 as SNHLY and CDR2 as FYNNEI. CDR3: CASSEAPGNTEAFF. CDR3 in DNA: TGTGCCAGCAGTGAAGCCCCAGGGAACACTGAAGCTTTCTTT.

The chain links TRBV19 to TRBJ1-1; 9 positions agree with TRBD1. The trim removed 4 bases at V and 4 bases at J, leaving 7 bases unmatched. The CDR3 contains 15 residues. CDR1 LNHDA and CDR2 SQIVND come from the germline V gene (reference sequence). The CDR3 DNA reads TGTGCCAGTAGTAGCACACAGGGGGCGCGCACTGAAGCTTTCTTT. Translated: CASSSTQGARTEAFF.

The count of this clone is one. J is TRBJ1-1 and V is TRBV27; D unresolved. The CDR3 runs to 12 residues. The V gene lost 6 bases and the J gene lost 8 bases, with 13 bases spanning the gap. Germline V gives CDR1 MNHEY, CDR2 SMNVEV (reference sequence). The CDR3 DNA sequence: TGTGCCAGCAGCCCTCCGGGGTCCGAAGCTTTCTTT. Translating it yields CASSPPGSEAFF.

The CDR3 sequence is CASSLKASPIGNEQFF. CDR3 DNA: TGTGCCAGCAGCTTAAAGGCTAGCCCCATAGGCAATGAGCAGTTCTTC. The V gene is TRBV7-9, the J gene TRBJ2-1; D is possibly TRBD2 (5 bases). The CDR3 runs to 16 residues. Germline V lookup: CDR1 SEHNR, CDR2 FQNEAQ (reference sequence). Trimming left V 2 bases short and J 6 bases short, with 17 bases between.

This clone was seen just once. This rearrangement joins TRBV10-2 to TRBJ1-5; no clear D. The V end was cut by 7 bases, the J end by 3 bases, with 19 bases between. This CDR3 contains 16 residues. CDR1 and CDR2 (germline): WSHSY, SAAADI. CDR3 region: CASNPTDFGDNQPQHF. CDR3 coding DNA: TGCGCCAGCAACCCGACCGATTTCGGAGACAATCAGCCCCAGCATTTT.

This chain links TRBV2 with TRBJ1-1; 7 bases agree with TRBD1. The J segment lost 6 bases and the V segment lost 6 bases, leaving 13 bases of the junction unmatched. Germline V CDR1 and CDR2: SNHLY, FYNNEI. This CDR3 is built from 15 residues. This CDR3 reads CASRIMTGRTAEAFF. The DNA for the CDR3 is TGTGCCAGCAGAATTATGACAGGGCGGACGGCTGAAGCTTTCTTT.

A few counts support this clone. The rearrangement links TRBV2 to TRBJ2-5; 7 positions match TRBD2. V shed 8 bases, J shed 2 bases, and the junction held 2 bases outside the gene matches. The CDR3 loop spans 12 amino acids. CDR1 is SNHLY and CDR2 is FYNNEI in the germline V gene. The CDR3 region has the DNA TGTGCCAGCTGGGGGGGTCAAGAGACCCAGTACTTC. This gives the protein CASWGGQETQYF. Full variable domain (outside the CDR3, taken from reference TRBV2 and TRBJ2-5): EPEVTQTPSHQVTQMGQEVILRCVPISNHLYFYWYRQILGQKVEFLVSFYNNEISEKSEIFDDQFSVERPDGSNFTLKIRSTKLEDSAMYFCASWGGQETQYFGPGTRLLVL.

The rearrangement links TRBV5-1 to TRBJ2-1; TRBD2 matches 10 bases. Per germline, CDR1 SGHRS and CDR2 YFSETQ. Trimming removed 4 bases from V and 1 base from J; junction bases left unmatched: 2. The CDR3 is 15 amino acids. The CDR3 loop reads CASSRTSGSYNEQFF. DNA for the CDR3: TGCGCCAGCAGCCGGACTAGCGGATCCTACAATGAGCAGTTCTTC. The whole variable domain, filled in from reference TRBV5-1 and TRBJ2-1, reads KAGVTQTPRYLIKTRGQQVTLSCSPISGHRSVSWYQQTPGQGLQFLFEYFSETQRNKGNFPGRFSGRQFSNSRSEMNVSTLELGDSALYLCASSRTSGSYNEQFFGPGTRLTVL.

The V and J genes are TRBV19 and TRBJ1-6; D gene ambiguous. The V end lost 6 bases, the J end lost 7 bases, and 10 bases lay between the germline ends. The CDR3 contains 13 residues. CDR1 and CDR2 from the germline V gene are LNHDA and SQIVND (reference sequence). The CDR3 is CASSERLNSPLHF. As DNA, the CDR3 is TGTGCCAGTAGCGAGAGATTAAATTCACCCCTCCACTTT. Full variable domain (rest looked up from reference TRBV19 and TRBJ1-6): DGGITQSPKYLFRKEGQNVTLSCEQNLNHDAMYWYRQDPGQGLRLIYYSQIVNDFQKGDIAEGYSVSREKKESFPLTVTSAQKNPTAFYLCASSERLNSPLHFGNGTRLTVT.

This chain uses TRBV5-1 with TRBJ2-1; the match to TRBD2 covers 7 bases. CDR1 is SGHRS, CDR2 YFSETQ, per germline. V gave up 0 bases and J gave up 2 bases; unmatched junction bases: 2. The CDR3 is made up of 15 amino acids. DNA for the CDR3: TGCGCCAGCAGCTTGGAGGCGGGAGCCTACAATGAGCAGTTCTTC. This codes for CASSLEAGAYNEQFF.

This sequence joins TRBV11-2 and TRBJ1-1, with D hard to call. The CDR3 is 14 residues long. CDR1 SGHAT and CDR2 FQNNGV come from the germline V gene. V was clipped by 3 bases and J by 3 bases, with 11 bases between them. Here the CDR3 DNA reads TGTGCCAGCAGCTTTACTGGGCGTGACACTGAAGCTTTCTTT. Its translation: CASSFTGRDTEAFF. Looking up the rest from reference TRBV11-2 and TRBJ1-1 gives the full variable domain: EAGVAQSPRYKIIEKRQSVAFWCNPISGHATLYWYQQILGQGPKLLIQFQNNGVVDDSQLPKDRFSAERLKGVDSTLKIQPAKLEDSAVYLCASSFTGRDTEAFFGQGTRLTVV.

This chain connects TRBV6-5 to TRBJ2-7; D is perhaps TRBD1 (6 bases). Germline-derived CDR1 and CDR2 are MNHEY and SVGAGI. Trimming stripped 7 bases from V and 2 bases from J, with 6 bases between. The CDR3 length is 11 residues. Here the CDR3 reads CASKGAYEQYF. The CDR3 DNA reads TGTGCCAGCAAGGGGGCCTACGAGCAGTACTTC.

The V gene is TRBV11-2, the J gene TRBJ2-7; TRBD2 agrees at 10 bases. The V segment lost 6 bases and the J segment 3 bases; nucleotides outside the gene matches: 8. Germline CDR1 and CDR2: SGHAT and FQNNGV. The CDR3 has 15 amino acids. CDR3 sequence: CASRRASGRFYEQYF. Written as DNA, the CDR3 is TGTGCCAGCAGGCGAGCTAGCGGGAGATTCTACGAGCAGTACTTC.

The sample holds a few counts of this clone. The chain is built from TRBV15 and TRBJ2-3, with a tentative D call TRBD1 (5 bases). Per germline, CDR1 LNHNV and CDR2 YYDKDF (reference sequence). The CDR3 extends over 14 amino acids. Trimming left V 5 bases short and J 5 bases short, with 14 bases between. The CDR3 region is CATSEGRGIDTQYF. The CDR3 DNA is TGTGCCACCAGCGAAGGAAGGGGCATAGATACGCAGTATTTT.

CDR3 coding DNA: TGTGCCAGCAGTCTAGCGGGATTATACAATGAGCAGTTCTTC. Protein sequence: CASSLAGLYNEQFF. The rearrangement links TRBV28 to TRBJ2-1; 9 positions match TRBD2. This CDR3 region has 14 residues. V trimming: 5 bases; J trimming: 4 bases; junction bases outside the gene matches: 3. Germline loops: CDR1 MDHEN, CDR2 SYDVKM.

The chain carries TRBV7-9 and TRBJ2-1, with 7 nucleotides matching TRBD1. Trimming took 5 bases from V and 15 from J; bases not matched to a gene: 10. The germline gives CDR1 SEHNR, CDR2 FQNEAQ (reference sequence). The CDR3 runs to 12 residues. The CDR3 DNA reads TGTGCCAGCAGCCTCGACAGGGCGACACGGTTCTTC. It codes for CASSLDRATRFF.

The chain uses TRBV2 and TRBJ2-7, with 8 bases matching TRBD2. V dropped 1 base and J dropped 2; count of bases not matched to a gene: 4. The germline gives CDR1 SNHLY, CDR2 FYNNEI. The CDR3 totals 15 residues. The CDR3 is CASSEGNGRAYEQYF. In nucleotides, the CDR3 is TGTGCCAGCAGTGAAGGTAACGGGAGGGCCTACGAGCAGTACTTC.

The chain recombines TRBV4-1 with TRBJ2-5, with D uncertain. Between the trimmed V and J ends, which lost 1 base and 0 bases, there was a span of 6 bases. Germline loops: CDR1 MGHRA, CDR2 YSYEKL. CDR3 size: 14 residues. CDR3 nucleotides: TGCGCCAGCAGCCAAGTAGTCAACCAAGAGACCCAGTACTTC. Residues: CASSQVVNQETQYF.

The sample holds one count of this clone. V is TRBV28 and J is TRBJ1-5; no definite D call. Germline V CDR1 and CDR2: MDHEN, SYDVKM. CDR3 length: 13 amino acids. Deletions cut 5 bases from V and 0 bases from J, with 5 bases between. CDR3: CASSLTSNQPQHF. In DNA, the CDR3 is TGTGCCAGCAGTCTAACTAGCAATCAGCCCCAGCATTTT.